A selection of T cell receptor beta chains follows, all from one sample in a study of shared clonotypes between healthy human individuals. The data were produced by immunoSEQ multiplex PCR, yet TCRdb's version contains in-frame clones alone and is incomplete. The sample lists about 2 million clones, about 95% occurring once. The sample consisted of naive CD8+ T cells sorted from blood. The receptors derive from a man younger than 30 in good health. CDR3s include the opening cysteine and the closing phenylalanine or tryptophan.

V: TRBV2; J: TRBJ2-2; CDR3: CASSEASLGPGELFF
V: TRBV27; J: TRBJ1-4; CDR3: CASTLTGTNEKLFF
V: TRBV6-5; J: TRBJ1-1; CDR3: CASSYSGGWGTEAFF
V: TRBV13; J: TRBJ2-1; CDR3: CASSLSGLPYREQFF
V: TRBV5-4; J: TRBJ2-7; CDR3: CASSSGLEYEQYF
V: TRBV7-6; J: TRBJ2-5; CDR3: CASSGRDSVRETQYF
V: TRBV29-1; J: TRBJ1-2; CDR3: CSVPGQGVGGYTF
V: TRBV4-1; J: TRBJ1-6; CDR3: CASSFGLDSPLHF
V: TRBV5-1; J: TRBJ2-1; CDR3: CASSLASGGPNEQFF
V: TRBV6-1; J: TRBJ2-7; CDR3: CASSEYQGTTYEQYF
V: TRBV28; J: TRBJ2-3; CDR3: CASRPGVTDTQYF
V: TRBV5-1; J: TRBJ2-7; CDR3: CASSLTLTRIPDYEQYF
V: TRBV5-1; J: TRBJ2-3; CDR3: CASSLPERGLEDTQYF
V: TRBV27; J: TRBJ2-1; CDR3: CASTLKAYGGYEQFF
V: TRBV27; J: TRBJ1-2; CDR3: CASSLGPLGQGVGYTF
V: TRBV6-1; J: TRBJ2-3; CDR3: CASSRLAVSTDTQYF
V: TRBV5-6; J: TRBJ2-1; CDR3: CASSLGSEQFF
V: TRBV7-2; J: TRBJ1-2; CDR3: CASSSPSDSPSYTF
V: TRBV19; J: TRBJ1-5; CDR3: CASSSPGDSRSFSNQPQHF
V: TRBV19; J: TRBJ1-1; CDR3: CASSMEVLNTEAFF
V: TRBV27; J: TRBJ2-7; CDR3: CASSLGSNYEQYF
V: TRBV11-3; J: TRBJ2-7; CDR3: CASSLFDSPAEQYF
V: TRBV6-1; J: TRBJ2-2; CDR3: CASRLDSGELFF
V: TRBV7-2; J: TRBJ2-7; CDR3: CASSLSLAGGPNEQYF
V: TRBV27; J: TRBJ1-2; CDR3: CASSFLYEGINYGYTF
V: TRBV5-8; J: TRBJ2-3; CDR3: CASSRAGSGALSDTQYF
V: TRBV5-5; J: TRBJ2-1; CDR3: CASSLDPDYNEQFF
V: TRBV6-5; J: TRBJ1-1; CDR3: CASSYAEGAEAFF
V: TRBV30; J: TRBJ1-2; CDR3: CAWTISRGSLVGYTF
V: TRBV4-3; J: TRBJ2-2; CDR3: CASSRLTGEDGELFF
V: TRBV5-6; J: TRBJ2-3; CDR3: CASSLAQGSTDTQYF
V: TRBV6-5; J: TRBJ1-2; CDR3: CASSYSGGELYYGYTF
V: TRBV5-6; J: TRBJ1-6; CDR3: CASSLEGFDSPLHF
V: TRBV18; J: TRBJ2-1; CDR3: CASSPVFPKNEQFF
V: TRBV7-9; J: TRBJ2-5; CDR3: CASSPGVSGVETQYF
V: TRBV2; J: TRBJ2-7; CDR3: CASGSGEAYSYEQYF